Here is one TCR beta chain with its context. These data originate in a study of blood T cell repertoires in COVID-19. The V segment lost 5 bases and the J segment 3 bases; nucleotides outside the gene matches: 22. This CDR3 region has 20 residues. Germline V lookup: CDR1 LGHDT, CDR2 YNNKEL (reference sequence). Clones were read by immunoSEQ multiplex PCR, and TCRdb kept only the in-frame ones, dropping some. Found here are around 330,000 clones, 90% of them singletons; the top ten hold 2% to 3%. The sequence came from a man aged 60 to 69 who had recovered from COVID-19. V usage is TRBV3-1 (or the pseudogene TRBV3-2) and J usage is TRBJ1-1, with 9 bases aligning to TRBD1. The source material was PBMCs or T cells enriched from blood (not recorded which). CDR3 DNA sequence: TGTGCCAGCAGCAACGAACCCCGGACAGGGGATACGATTCGATACACTGAAGCTTTCTTT. Residues: CASSNEPRTGDTIRYTEAFF.